Listed below are T cell receptor beta chains from one sample, sequenced in a study of cytomegalovirus exposure and HLA in healthy donors. The table came from immunoSEQ multiplex PCR; TCRdb's copy has only in-frame clones and leaves some out. The data contain around 140,000 clones, 72% of them seen just once; the ten biggest clones take up about 4.4%. Sequencing was carried out using PBMCs. Receptor source: a man aged 50 or older in good health and CMV-seropositive. CDR3s include the opening cysteine and the closing phenylalanine or tryptophan. A D gene is named only where the DNA matches it firmly. Size is stated for part of the rows, as once, few or many counts, or as a class when the clone is expanded.

v_call	clone_size	j_call	d_call	cdr3_nt	cdr3_aa
TRBV29-1	NA	TRBJ1-1	TRBD1	TGCAGCGTTGGGGACAGGGGAAACACTGAAGCTTTCTTT	CSVGDRGNTEAFF
TRBV5-1	once	TRBJ1-1	TRBD1	TGCGCCAGCAGTGAAGGACAGGGGGGTACTGAAGCTTTCTTT	CASSEGQGGTEAFF
TRBV2	NA	TRBJ2-2	TRBD2	TGTGCCAGCAGTGGGGGCGGGGGGTACACCGGGGAGCTGTTTTTT	CASSGGGGYTGELFF
TRBV2	NA	TRBJ2-3	NA	TGTGCCAGCAGGCAGGGGATCACAGATACGCAGTATTTT	CASRQGITDTQYF
TRBV14	NA	TRBJ1-1	NA	TGTGCCAGCAGCCAAGAACAGATGAACACTGAAGCTTTCTTT	CASSQEQMNTEAFF
TRBV9	once	TRBJ2-2	TRBD1	TGTGCCGGCAGCGTAGGTGGGACAGGGACCACCGGGGAGCTGTTTTTT	CAGSVGGTGTTGELFF
TRBV9	once	TRBJ2-1	NA	TGTGCCAGCAGCGTATCGGAGGGGAACGACTACAATGAGCAGTTCTTC	CASSVSEGNDYNEQFF
TRBV5-4	NA	TRBJ1-2	TRBD1	TGTGCCAGCAGCTTGGGGACAGGGGTTGGCTACACCTTC	CASSLGTGVGYTF
TRBV11-2	NA	TRBJ2-4	TRBD2	TGTGCCAGCAGCCCCCGGGGGGGGAGGGTTGGCATTCAGTACTTC	CASSPRGGRVGIQYF
TRBV29-1	NA	TRBJ1-2	TRBD1	TGCAGCGTGCAGGGGGTCTATGGCTACACCTTC	CSVQGVYGYTF
TRBV7-6	NA	TRBJ1-3	NA	TGTGCCAGCAGCTCGTTGACAGACGGAAACACCATATATTTT	CASSSLTDGNTIYF
TRBV19	NA	TRBJ1-1	NA	TGTGCCAGTGGGCCCCAAGGGAGCAGCACTGAAGCTTTCTTT	CASGPQGSSTEAFF
TRBV12-5	NA	TRBJ2-5	TRBD1	TGTGCTAGTGGCATAGGGACAGGCCCCCAAGAGACCCAGTACTTC	CASGIGTGPQETQYF
TRBV7-6	NA	TRBJ2-2	NA	TGTGCCAGCAGCTTAGCGGGAGCGGGCGGGGAGCTGTTTTTT	CASSLAGAGGELFF
TRBV19	NA	TRBJ1-5	NA	TGTGCCAGTAGTGTAACCGGGACAAAGAAGCATCAGCCCCAGCATTTT	CASSVTGTKKHQPQHF
TRBV5-6	NA	TRBJ1-4	NA	TGTGCCAGCAGTGCGGGATTCAGGGCCCTTAATGAAAAACTGTTTTTT	CASSAGFRALNEKLFF
TRBV29-1	NA	TRBJ2-3	TRBD2	TGCAGCGTTGACGGGAGGGCCAGCGATACGCAGTATTTT	CSVDGRASDTQYF
TRBV6-5	NA	TRBJ1-2	TRBD1	TGTGCCAGCAGTTTGGGACAGGGTGCGGGCTATGGCTACACCTTC	CASSLGQGAGYGYTF
TRBV29-1	NA	TRBJ2-7	TRBD1	TGCAGCGTTGACGGGACAGGCACAGCCTACGAGCAGTACTTC	CSVDGTGTAYEQYF
TRBV15	NA	TRBJ1-5	NA	TGTGCCACCGCTGGACAGCCCAATCAGCCCCAGCATTTT	CATAGQPNQPQHF
TRBV4-3	NA	TRBJ2-5	NA	TGCGCCAGCAGCCAAGGTGACGGCTCAGGAGAGACCCAGTACTTC	CASSQGDGSGETQYF
TRBV7-9	few	TRBJ2-1	NA	TGTGCCAGCACCGAGGGGGTGGCGGAGTTCTTC	CASTEGVAEFF
TRBV5-8	NA	TRBJ1-5	NA	TGTGCCAGCAGCTTGGGGACTCATAGCAATCAGCCCCAGCATTTT	CASSLGTHSNQPQHF
TRBV19	NA	TRBJ2-2	TRBD2	TGTGCCAGTAGGGGGACTAGCGGATTTGGGGTGGCGAACACCGGGGAGCTGTTTTTT	CASRGTSGFGVANTGELFF
TRBV18	many	TRBJ1-2	TRBD1	TGTGCCAGCTCACCAGGACAGGGGGAAGGCTATGGCTACACCTTC	CASSPGQGEGYGYTF
TRBV10-1	few	TRBJ1-1	TRBD1	TGCGCCAGCAGTCCTACCATAGGGACAGGTCTCGAGAACACTGAAGCTTTCTTT	CASSPTIGTGLENTEAFF
TRBV10-3	few	TRBJ1-1	NA	TGTGCCACGACAAGACAGATGAACACTGAAGCTTTCTTT	CATTRQMNTEAFF
TRBV19	once	TRBJ1-6	NA	TGTGCCAGTAGACAGGACATTTTACATTCACCCCTCCACTTT	CASRQDILHSPLHF
TRBV5-4	NA	TRBJ1-4	NA	TGTGCCAGCAGTGGAGTGAATGAAAAACTGTTTTTT	CASSGVNEKLFF
TRBV5-4	once	TRBJ2-7	NA	TGTGCCAGCAGCCCGGACGGGAATACCTACGAGCAGTACTTC	CASSPDGNTYEQYF
TRBV9	few	TRBJ1-1	NA	TGTGCCAGCAGCGTAGGGGTCTTAAGGGGCACTGAAGCTTTCTTT	CASSVGVLRGTEAFF
TRBV7-7	NA	TRBJ2-5	NA	TGTGCTAGCAGCCCTCCAAGAACAGGGTCTGAGACCCAGTACTTC	CASSPPRTGSETQYF
TRBV18	NA	TRBJ1-5	TRBD1	TGTGCCAGCTCACTTTCCCGGGACAGTTCCAATCAGCCCCAGCATTTT	CASSLSRDSSNQPQHF
TRBV6-5	few	TRBJ2-7	NA	TGTGCCAGCAGGATACAGGGTCCTTACTACGAGCAGTACTTC	CASRIQGPYYEQYF
TRBV19	NA	TRBJ1-5	TRBD1	TGTGCCAGTAGGTTGGGACAGTATAGCAATCAGCCCCAGCATTTT	CASRLGQYSNQPQHF
TRBV6-1	NA	TRBJ2-7	TRBD1	TGTGCCAGCGCACAGGGGATTGTAGGCAACGAGCAGTACTTC	CASAQGIVGNEQYF
TRBV9	NA	TRBJ2-4	NA	TGTGCCAGCAGCGTCGCAGGATTAGCCAAAAACATTCAGTACTTC	CASSVAGLAKNIQYF
TRBV25-1	NA	TRBJ2-7	NA	TGTGCCAGCAGAGCGAATGTTGGCAGTAAAAGCGAGCAGTACTTC	CASRANVGSKSEQYF
TRBV2	few	TRBJ2-7	NA	TGTGCCAGCAGTGGGGAGTACGAGCAGTACTTC	CASSGEYEQYF
TRBV28	NA	TRBJ2-5	TRBD1	TGTGCCAGCAGCAGGACAGGGCTTGAGACCCAGTACTTC	CASSRTGLETQYF